This T cell receptor (beta chain) appears in the sequencing data of a study of blood T cell repertoires in COVID-19. The wider study: PBMCs, B-cell-depleted T cells, or T cells were the source of the cDNA or gDNA that made up the material.

Trimming at V came to 4 bases and at J to 2 bases, leaving 8 bases not matched to a gene. The CDR3 contains 15 residues. CDR1 SGHKS and CDR2 YYEKEE come from the germline V gene (reference sequence). In the source study's methods: Reference gene primer amplification yielded estimated nucleated cell counts. The assay was immunoSEQ multiplex PCR, and TCRdb's table has in-frame clones only and misses some. The V and J calls and the clone size are those of that table, but D and trimming were determined from the DNA. The sample holds about 320,000 clones; roughly 85% are singletons and the top ten take approximately 7.6%.

The sequencing input was peripheral blood. The source of this sequence is a human donor in a cohort sampled during active COVID-19. The chain recombines TRBV5-5 with TRBJ1-2; TRBD1 matches 7 bases. The CDR3 region is CASSPHPGQNYGYTF. CDR3 coding DNA: TGTGCCAGCAGCCCCCACCCGGGACAGAACTATGGCTACACCTTC.